Below, 18 T cell receptor beta chains from the same sample are listed, as sequenced in a study of cytomegalovirus exposure and HLA in healthy donors (TCRdb year 2017). Library creation used the immunoSEQ multiplex PCR assay. The multiplex PCR relied on a mix of 60 forward primers for TCR Vbeta segments and 13 reverse primers for TCR Jbeta segments. TCRdb carries this immuneACCESS record with in-frame sequences only. Its versions omit some clonotypes, under half of them owing to an unresolved V gene in the studies checked, with the rest unexplained. The table for this sample records approximately 72,000 clones. The ten most abundant clones make up approximately 2.7% of the sample. The specimen was PBMCs. These receptors came from a man aged 40-49 years in good health and CMV-seronegative.

The V gene is TRBV5-1, the J gene TRBJ1-5; D may be TRBD1 (5 bases). V lost 0 bases and J lost 1, with 8 bases in between. CDR1 and CDR2 (germline): SGHRS, YFSETQ. CDR3 length: 15 residues. CDR3 residues: CASSLEGASNQPQHF. Written as DNA, the CDR3 is TGCGCCAGCAGCTTGGAAGGGGCCAGCAATCAGCCCCAGCATTTT.

This sequence joins TRBV18 and TRBJ1-4; maybe TRBD1 (6 bases). The CDR3 length is 15 residues. V was shortened by 5 bases and J by 5 bases, with 15 bases between the two germline ends. Germline CDR1 reads KGHSH; CDR2 reads LQKENI. The CDR3 DNA is TGTGCCAGCTCATCGACAGGACTGAAGAATGAAAAACTGTTTTTT. It codes for CASSSTGLKNEKLFF.

The V call is TRBV27, the J call TRBJ1-4; 7 bases agree with TRBD1. Germline lookup yields CDR1 MNHEY and CDR2 SMNVEV (reference sequence). This CDR3 spans 18 amino acids. V lost 5 bases and J lost 8; bases outside the gene matches: 20. CDR3 in amino acids: CASSETAHGGGAAEKLFF. In nucleotides, the CDR3 is TGTGCCAGCAGTGAAACCGCCCACGGAGGGGGCGCCGCCGAAAAACTGTTTTTT.

The chain recombines TRBV6-5 with TRBJ1-2; 8 nucleotides agree with TRBD1. The germline CDR1 and CDR2 sequences are MNHEY and SVGAGI. V shed 6 bases, J shed 7 bases, and the junction held 7 bases outside the gene matches. The CDR3 loop spans 13 amino acids. The CDR3 sequence: CASSPGDRGGYTF. CDR3 DNA sequence: TGTGCCAGCAGCCCGGGAGACAGGGGTGGCTACACCTTC.

The J gene is TRBJ2-7, the V gene TRBV11-2; TRBD1 agrees at 8 bases. Trimming cost V 5 bases and J 6 bases; bases outside gene matches: 12. The length of the CDR3 is 15 residues. CDR1 SGHAT and CDR2 FQNNGV come from the germline V gene. CDR3 protein: CASSVGQGYSGEQYF. For the CDR3, the DNA is TGTGCCAGCAGCGTCGGACAGGGCTACTCGGGCGAGCAGTACTTC. The full variable domain, with the rest looked up from reference TRBV11-2 and TRBJ2-7, is EAGVAQSPRYKIIEKRQSVAFWCNPISGHATLYWYQQILGQGPKLLIQFQNNGVVDDSQLPKDRFSAERLKGVDSTLKIQPAKLEDSAVYLCASSVGQGYSGEQYFGPGTRLTVT.

The chain employs TRBV5-1 and TRBJ1-2, with D unresolved. V lost 0 bases and J 6 bases, leaving 18 bases between the germline ends. Germline-derived CDR1 and CDR2 are SGHRS and YFSETQ. The CDR3 is 16 amino acids. The CDR3 protein is CASSLGTPSGKDGYTF. The CDR3 DNA follows: TGCGCCAGCAGCTTGGGAACGCCCAGCGGGAAGGATGGCTACACCTTC.

The rearrangement links TRBV13 to TRBJ1-4; D possibly corresponds to TRBD1 (6 bases). The CDR3 is made up of 13 amino acids. Germline CDR1 PRHDT, CDR2 FYEKMQ (reference sequence). The germline V and J ends were trimmed by 5 bases and 4 bases, with 8 bases remaining between them. The CDR3 DNA reads TGTGCCAGCAGCCCAGGGGTTAATGAAAAACTGTTTTTT. Translated, it gives CASSPGVNEKLFF.

This chain uses TRBV6-1 with TRBJ2-4; unclear D gene. The CDR3 is 13 residues long. Germline V CDR1 and CDR2: MNHNS, SASEGT. The V gene lost 2 bases and the J gene lost 5 bases, with 7 bases spanning the gap. The DNA of the CDR3 is TGTGCCAGCAGTGAATTGGCAGAAAACATTCAGTACTTC. Translated: CASSELAENIQYF.

V usage is TRBV7-9 and J usage is TRBJ2-2; 7 bases are a match to TRBD2. The CDR3 covers 17 residues. The germline CDR1 and CDR2 sequences are SEHNR and FQNEAQ (reference sequence). Trimming took 5 bases from V and 2 from J; bases not matched to a gene: 11. This chain's CDR3 is CASSPRRDYENTGELFF. The CDR3 DNA follows: TGTGCCAGCAGCCCCCGAAGGGACTACGAAAACACCGGGGAGCTGTTTTTT.

V is TRBV30 and J is TRBJ2-3, with D tentatively TRBD1 (6 bases). The CDR3 loop spans 16 amino acids. Germline CDR1 is GTSNPN and CDR2 is SVGIG (reference sequence). Trimming left V 4 bases short and J 3 bases short, with 20 bases between. CDR3 sequence (DNA): TGTGCCTGGACCGAGGGGGTCGCAGGTTCGACAGATACGCAGTATTTT. Its protein product is CAWTEGVAGSTDTQYF.

V and J are TRBV9 and TRBJ1-1, with 11 bases fitting TRBD1. Germline assignment: CDR1 SGDLS and CDR2 YYNGEE. This CDR3 contains 15 residues. The ends lost 3 bases at V and 5 bases at J; junction bases unmatched: 6. The CDR3 DNA reads as TGTGCCAGCAGCGCCGGGACAGGGGGACGAACTGAAGCTTTCTTT. As protein: CASSAGTGGRTEAFF.

This chain uses TRBV18 with TRBJ1-1; 12 bases are a match to TRBD1. The trim removed 3 bases at V and 1 base at J, leaving 0 bases unmatched. Germline CDR1 and CDR2: KGHSH and LQKENI. CDR3 length: 15 amino acids. The CDR3 nucleotides read TGTGCCAGCTCACCGGGACAGGGGGCGAACACTGAAGCTTTCTTT. It specifies CASSPGQGANTEAFF.

CDR3: CASSVGTANNEQFF. The CDR3 DNA follows: TGCGCCAGCAGTGTTGGGACAGCCAACAATGAGCAGTTCTTC. The chain combines TRBV10-2 with TRBJ2-1; 7 bases line up with TRBD1. This CDR3 has 14 amino acids. Trimming removed 4 bases from V and 5 bases from J; junction bases left unmatched: 5. Germline lookup yields CDR1 WSHSY and CDR2 SAAADI.

The chain combines TRBV10-3 with TRBJ2-2, with D perhaps TRBD1 (9 bases). V was clipped by 9 bases and J by 6 bases, with 20 bases between them. Germline lookup yields CDR1 ENHRY and CDR2 SYGVKD. The CDR3 runs to 15 residues. This CDR3 is CAILGGDRAAGELFF. CDR3 in DNA: TGTGCCATTCTCGGGGGGGACAGGGCTGCCGGGGAGCTGTTTTTT.

On this clone: The junction departs from the called germline gene at one end, perhaps through a read error. This chain joins TRBV7-9 and TRBJ2-2, with D possibly matching TRBD2 (6 bases). CDR1 and CDR2 (germline): SEHNR, FQNEAQ (reference sequence). There are 14 residues in the CDR3. The CDR3: CANSLAGGTGELFF. The CDR3 DNA reads TGTGCCAACAGCTTAGCCGGGGGCACCGGGGAGCTGTTTTTT.

The rearrangement links TRBV6-1 to TRBJ1-1, with D possibly TRBD1 on 5 matching bases. Germline-derived CDR1 and CDR2 are MNHNS and SASEGT. Between the trimmed V and J ends, which lost 4 bases and 1 base, there was a span of 16 bases. The CDR3 covers 16 residues. The CDR3 DNA reads TGTGCCAGCAGTGCCGAAACGGGGCGGGAGAACACTGAAGCTTTCTTT. Translated: CASSAETGRENTEAFF.

The V call is TRBV5-1, the J call TRBJ1-1, with TRBD1 matching over 7 bases. Unmatched junction bases numbered 10, after V lost 4 bases and J lost 1 base. Germline CDR1 and CDR2: SGHRS and YFSETQ. This CDR3 region has 16 residues. CDR3 sequence reads: CASSPRQGLRNTEAFF. CDR3 coding DNA: TGCGCCAGCAGCCCAAGACAGGGCTTGAGGAACACTGAAGCTTTCTTT.

The rearrangement joins TRBV30 to TRBJ2-3; TRBD2 matches 10 bases. CDR3 size: 13 residues. V lost 5 bases to trimming and J lost 1 base; unmatched junction nucleotides: 0. Germline assignment: CDR1 GTSNPN and CDR2 SVGIG (reference sequence). CDR3 region: CAWGTSGTDTQYF. CDR3 in DNA: TGTGCCTGGGGGACTAGCGGCACAGATACGCAGTATTTT.